Each of the 21 T cell receptor beta chains below was sequenced from the same sample in a study of cytomegalovirus exposure and HLA in healthy donors. PCR amplification relied on 60 Vbeta primers (plus 13 Jbeta primers). Sequencing was performed with immunoSEQ multiplex PCR; in TCRdb, only in-frame clones are kept and a portion is missing. The sample consists of 80,000 to 90,000 clones, roughly 79% of them appearing once. Sequenced: PBMCs. The receptors shown here come from a woman aged 25 to 45 in good health and CMV-seronegative.

The V and J genes are TRBV18 and TRBJ2-1; 11 bases map to TRBD2. The CDR3 contains 15 residues. The V gene end was trimmed by 4 bases and the J gene end by 4 bases; junction bases not matched to a gene: 3. From germline, CDR1 is KGHSH and CDR2 LQKENI. The CDR3 DNA reads TGTGCCAGCTCACAGGGACTAGCGGTATACAATGAGCAGTTCTTC. Protein sequence: CASSQGLAVYNEQFF. Looking up the rest from reference TRBV18 and TRBJ2-1 gives the full variable domain: NAGVMQNPRHLVRRRGQEARLRCSPMKGHSHVYWYRQLPEEGLKFMVYLQKENIIDESGMPKERFSAEFPKEGPSILRIQQVVRGDSAAYFCASSQGLAVYNEQFFGPGTRLTVL.

The gene calls are TRBV11-2 and TRBJ2-4, with 8 bases identical to TRBD1. Germline V gene sequence: CDR1 SGHAT, CDR2 FQNNGV. CDR3 length: 13 amino acids. The trim removed 5 bases at V and 6 bases at J, leaving 3 bases unmatched. Written as DNA, the CDR3 is TGTGCCAGCAGCCCCGGGACAGGAAACATTCAGTACTTC. It encodes CASSPGTGNIQYF.

The genes are TRBV19 and TRBJ1-5; D remains unclear. Germline CDR1 is LNHDA and CDR2 is SQIVND (reference sequence). V lost 3 bases and J lost 5, with 17 bases in between. CDR3 length: 16 residues. The CDR3 loop is CASSILPHSLDQPQHF. The CDR3 nucleotides are TGTGCCAGTAGTATTCTCCCCCACAGTTTAGATCAGCCCCAGCATTTT. Full variable domain (outside the CDR3, taken from reference TRBV19 and TRBJ1-5): DGGITQSPKYLFRKEGQNVTLSCEQNLNHDAMYWYRQDPGQGLRLIYYSQIVNDFQKGDIAEGYSVSREKKESFPLTVTSAQKNPTAFYLCASSILPHSLDQPQHFGDGTRLSIL.

This clone was picked up a small number of times. Distinct nucleotide sequences in the sample also encode this CDR3. V gene TRBV6-5 combines with J gene TRBJ1-1; possibly TRBD1 for D (5 bases). The CDR3 consists of 15 residues. Germline V gene data show CDR1 as MNHEY and CDR2 as SVGAGI. Trimming cost V 0 bases and J 7 bases, with 15 bases left between them. The CDR3 region has the DNA TGTGCCAGCAGTTACTCGGTGGGGCAGGGACTTGAAGCTTTCTTT. The encoded protein is CASSYSVGQGLEAFF.

This clone was seen a handful of times. This chain joins TRBV6-5 and TRBJ2-1, with 9 bases fitting TRBD2. Germline values: CDR1 MNHEY, CDR2 SVGAGI. V was pared by 5 bases and J by 16 bases, with 9 bases of the junction left unmatched. The CDR3 consists of 12 residues. The CDR3 DNA follows: TGTGCCAGCAGTCCAGGACTAGCGAGAGAATTCTTC. It codes for CASSPGLAREFF.

This chain connects TRBV27 to TRBJ2-1; D is possibly TRBD1 (5 bases). This CDR3 contains 12 residues. Germline V gives CDR1 MNHEY, CDR2 SMNVEV (reference sequence). With 3 bases removed from V and 12 bases from J, the gap between germline ends came to 12 bases. In DNA form, the CDR3 reads TGTGCCAGCAGTTTCCCCCAGGGAAGGCAGTTCTTC. Encoded protein: CASSFPQGRQFF.

This chain uses TRBV18 with TRBJ1-4; D call uncertain. Germline V gene data show CDR1 as KGHSH and CDR2 as LQKENI. Trimming left V 3 bases short and J 4 bases short, with 6 bases between. This CDR3 is 13 amino acids long. CDR3 residues: CASSPRINEKLFF. The CDR3 nucleotides are TGTGCCAGCTCACCGCGGATTAATGAAAAACTGTTTTTT.

The chain links TRBV18 to TRBJ2-2; 7 bases line up with TRBD1. CDR3 length: 15 amino acids. CDR1 is KGHSH, CDR2 LQKENI, per germline. The J segment lost 3 bases and the V segment lost 3 bases, leaving 4 bases of the junction unmatched. In nucleotides, the CDR3 is TGTGCCAGCTCACCGGACAGGACCGACACCGGGGAGCTGTTTTTT. It yields the protein CASSPDRTDTGELFF.

The chain uses TRBV19 and TRBJ1-6, with 10 bases that match TRBD1. The CDR3 runs 18 residues. Germline V gene data show CDR1 as LNHDA and CDR2 as SQIVND (reference sequence). After removal of 5 bases from V and 0 bases from J, the junction contained 7 bases not matched to a gene. The CDR3 region is CASSLRQGASSYNSPLHF. The CDR3 region has the DNA TGTGCCAGTAGTCTACGACAGGGGGCCAGCTCCTATAATTCACCCCTCCACTTT.

The chain is built from TRBV28 and TRBJ1-2; 9 bases line up with TRBD1. V was clipped by 6 bases and J by 4 bases; unmatched bases: 6. This CDR3 spans 14 amino acids. Germline V gene data show CDR1 as MDHEN and CDR2 as SYDVKM. CDR3 DNA: TGTGCCAGCAGGGGACAGGGACTCACCTATGGCTACACCTTC. Translated, it gives CASRGQGLTYGYTF.

With regard to this clone: Other DNA sequences in this sample translate to the same CDR3. The V and J genes are TRBV7-9 and TRBJ2-1; 7 bases fit TRBD1. The CDR3 loop spans 16 amino acids. V gave up 4 bases and J gave up 7 bases; unmatched junction bases: 13. CDR1 and CDR2 from the germline V gene are SEHNR and FQNEAQ (reference sequence). The CDR3 DNA sequence: TGTGCCAGCAGCTCGACCAGAGGGGGCGCAAGGAATGAGCAGTTCTTC. Its protein is CASSSTRGGARNEQFF.

This clone was seen just once. The chain has TRBV6-1 and TRBJ2-1, with TRBD2 as a possible D gene (6 bases). Trimming pared 6 bases from V and 6 bases from J, leaving 15 bases between. Germline CDR1 is MNHNS and CDR2 is SASEGT. The CDR3 is 14 amino acids. CDR3 amino acids: CASRAQRASNEQFF. The CDR3 DNA reads as TGTGCCAGCAGGGCCCAGCGGGCTTCCAATGAGCAGTTCTTC.

The chain joins TRBV6-1 to TRBJ2-5, with D possibly matching TRBD1 (6 bases). Germline values: CDR1 MNHNS, CDR2 SASEGT. V was pared by 6 bases and J by 1 base, with 12 bases between. There are 14 residues in the CDR3. The CDR3 loop reads CASRIGQFQETQYF. CDR3 nucleotide sequence: TGTGCCAGCAGAATTGGACAGTTCCAAGAGACCCAGTACTTC.

The chain couples TRBV4-1 to TRBJ1-5; TRBD1 is a possible D gene (5 bases). Germline values: CDR1 MGHRA, CDR2 YSYEKL. This CDR3 comprises 19 residues. V lost 0 bases, J lost 1 base, and 19 bases lay in between. Written as DNA, the CDR3 is TGCGCCAGCAGCCAAGATTCCGCGTTTGGGGGGTGGAGCAATCAGCCCCAGCATTTT. Amino acids: CASSQDSAFGGWSNQPQHF.

Only a few counts were recorded for this clone. V is TRBV6-5 and J is TRBJ2-1; 7 bases align to TRBD1. Germline V gene data show CDR1 as MNHEY and CDR2 as SVGAGI. The CDR3 sequence is 15 residues long. After removal of 2 bases from V and 3 bases from J, the junction contained 4 bases not matched to a gene. The CDR3 nucleotides read TGTGCCAGCAGTTACGAGGGACAGATCTACAATGAGCAGTTCTTC. Translation gives CASSYEGQIYNEQFF.

This clone is a singleton in its sample. V is TRBV10-3 and J is TRBJ2-2; 8 bases are shared with TRBD2. Losses at the gene ends were 0 bases for V and 5 bases for J; bases not matched to a gene: 8. Germline V gene sequence: CDR1 ENHRY, CDR2 SYGVKD. The CDR3 consists of 17 residues. The DNA for the CDR3 is TGTGCCATCAGTGAGTCTTCGGGAGGGCCCATGACCGGGGAGCTGTTTTTT. Protein: CAISESSGGPMTGELFF.

With respect to this clone: The junction departs from the called germline gene at one end, perhaps through a read error. V usage is TRBV18 and J usage is TRBJ2-7; the match to TRBD1 covers 7 bases. Germline values: CDR1 KGHSH, CDR2 LQKENI. The CDR3 extends over 14 amino acids. CDR3 nucleotides: TGTGCCGGCTCAAGCCGAGGGGGCATCTACGAGCAGTACTTC. As protein: CAGSSRGGIYEQYF. The entire variable domain, with the rest obtained from reference TRBV18 and TRBJ2-7, is as follows: NAGVMQNPRHLVRRRGQEARLRCSPMKGHSHVYWYRQLPEEGLKFMVYLQKENIIDESGMPKERFSAEFPKEGPSILRIQQVVRGDSAAYFCAGSSRGGIYEQYFGPGTRLTVT.

This chain joins TRBV5-1 and TRBJ2-7; a weak D match, TRBD2 (6 bases). CDR1 is SGHRS and CDR2 is YFSETQ in the germline V gene. The length of the CDR3 is 14 residues. V was shortened by 0 bases and J by 6 bases, with 13 bases between the two germline ends. CDR3 region: CASSLGEVKAEQYF. CDR3 sequence (DNA): TGCGCCAGCAGCTTGGGGGAGGTCAAGGCCGAGCAGTACTTC.

This clone was counted between two and nine times. The gene calls are TRBV5-4 and TRBJ1-4, with D possibly being TRBD1 (6 bases). There are 16 residues in the CDR3. Germline assignment: CDR1 SGHNT and CDR2 YYREEE (reference sequence). Trimming shortened V by 0 bases and J by 0 bases, and 9 bases separated the two germline ends. The CDR3, as DNA: TGTGCCAGCAGCTTGGAACAGGGAGCAACTAATGAAAAACTGTTTTTT. Its protein is CASSLEQGATNEKLFF.

This rearrangement joins TRBV5-6 to TRBJ1-2, with 8 bases that match TRBD1. Germline CDR1 reads SGHDT; CDR2 reads YYEEEE. The ends lost 4 bases at V and 6 bases at J; junction bases unmatched: 2. The CDR3 runs 12 residues. CDR3 coding DNA: TGTGCCAGCAGCCCGGACAGGGATGGCTACACCTTC. Encoded protein: CASSPDRDGYTF.

This chain joins TRBV5-1 and TRBJ2-7; 10 bases match TRBD2. CDR1 is SGHRS, CDR2 YFSETQ, per germline. The CDR3 is made up of 18 amino acids. Germline trimming cut 0 bases from V and 3 bases from J; bases unmatched to any gene: 12. DNA of the CDR3: TGCGCCAGCAGCTTGGGGCTAGCGGGAGCCTCCCTCCTCTACGAGCAGTACTTC. The encoded protein is CASSLGLAGASLLYEQYF.